This T cell receptor beta chain was recorded in a study of response to subunit inactivated influenza vaccine. The CDR3 has 15 residues. Germline CDR1 LNHNV, CDR2 YYDKDF (reference sequence). The J segment lost 2 bases and the V segment lost 1 base, leaving 1 base of the junction unmatched. Using its own MiXCR run on the RT-PCR reads, TCRdb lists one record per CDR3 protein. The sample lists 450,000 to 700,000 distinct CDR3 sequences; 14% were seen once. This clonotype appeared a few times. This specimen was PBMCs from blood, taken about 12 days after vaccination. The receptor was derived from a man aged 50 to 60 who received an inactivated influenza vaccine. The chain has TRBV15 and TRBJ2-7; TRBD2 matches at 11 bases. DNA of the CDR3: TGTGCCACCAGCAGAGGGGGACTAGCGGCCTACGAGCAGTACTTC. Amino acid sequence: CATSRGGLAAYEQYF.